The 22 T cell receptor beta chains below were found in one sample sequenced in a study of T-cell memory formation after mild COVID-19. In TCRdb, the 5' RACE reads were re-called with MiXCR into one record per CDR3 protein. In the table there are about 340,000 distinct CDR3 sequences, roughly 21% of which are singletons. Sequencing was performed on PBMCs or a T cell subset sorted from them (not recorded which). All receptors come from an adult woman who had mild COVID-19 (a few samples of this study predate the infection). Cell type and time point are not known.

The genes are TRBV12-3 or TRBV12-4 and TRBJ1-1, with no clear D. Trimming stripped 5 bases from V and 0 bases from J, with 4 bases between. The CDR3 sequence is 12 residues long. CDR3 loop: CASSGMNTEAFF. CDR3 DNA: TGTGCCAGCAGTGGGATGAACACTGAAGCTTTCTTT.

This clonotype has more than one count but fewer than ten. This rearrangement joins TRBV14 to TRBJ2-1; TRBD1 matches at 7 bases. The CDR3 covers 13 residues. Germline V gene sequence: CDR1 SGHDN, CDR2 FVKESK. V was pared by 8 bases and J by 7 bases, with 8 bases of the junction left unmatched. CDR3 coding DNA: TGTGCCAGCTGGGACAGCTTGGGGAATGAGCAGTTCTTC. The encoded protein is CASWDSLGNEQFF.

This chain uses TRBV5-1 with TRBJ1-2, with 9 bases identical to TRBD1. The CDR3 has 15 residues. The germline CDR1 and CDR2 sequences are SGHRS and YFSETQ. The J segment lost 6 bases and the V segment lost 0 bases, leaving 6 bases of the junction unmatched. CDR3 DNA sequence: TGCGCCAGCAGCTTGGCCCGACAGGGGGAGGATGGCTACACCTTC. Protein sequence: CASSLARQGEDGYTF.

The chain carries TRBV6-2 or TRBV6-3 and TRBJ2-7, with no clear D. V lost 6 bases, J lost 2 bases, and 14 bases lay in between. CDR3 length: 14 amino acids. Germline assignment: CDR1 MNHEY and CDR2 SVGEGT. CDR3 amino acids: CASSPIPRAYEQYF. The CDR3 region has the DNA TGTGCCAGCAGCCCGATTCCACGTGCCTACGAGCAGTACTTC.

The CDR3 nucleotides are TGTGCCAGCAGTATAAGGGGAAACAGGGTGGGTAGCAATCAGCCCCAGCATTTT. Translating it yields CASSIRGNRVGSNQPQHF. The chain links TRBV6-6 to TRBJ1-5; a possible D gene is TRBD1 (6 bases). CDR3 length: 18 residues. Germline lookup yields CDR1 MNHNY and CDR2 SVGAGI (reference sequence). Trimming removed 5 bases at V and 0 bases at J, with 20 bases between.

This clonotype has just a few counts. V and J are TRBV12-3 or TRBV12-4 and TRBJ2-1; D unresolved. Deletions cut 0 bases from V and 5 bases from J, with 14 bases between. The CDR3 totals 16 residues. CDR3 in amino acids: CASSLARFGRNNEQFF. CDR3 bases: TGTGCCAGCAGTTTAGCGCGGTTCGGGCGGAACAATGAGCAGTTCTTC.

As DNA, the CDR3 is TGTGCCTGGAGTGGCCCCGGGACTACCCAAGAGACCCAGTACTTC. Residues: CAWSGPGTTQETQYF. The chain employs TRBV30 and TRBJ2-5; 7 bases agree with TRBD2. This CDR3 region has 15 residues. The V segment lost 1 base and the J segment 1 base; nucleotides outside the gene matches: 6. Germline CDR1 reads GTSNPN; CDR2 reads SVGIG (reference sequence).

The chain uses TRBV29-1 and TRBJ1-2; no definite D call. The V end was cut by 4 bases, the J end by 3 bases, with 9 bases between. Germline V lookup: CDR1 SQVTM, CDR2 ANQGSEA. The CDR3 is made up of 12 amino acids. The CDR3 region is CSVVSVDYGYTF. CDR3 sequence (DNA): TGCAGCGTTGTATCGGTAGACTATGGCTACACCTTC.

This clonotype was picked up a small number of times. J is TRBJ1-2 and V is TRBV5-1, with a weak D call TRBD1 (5 bases). CDR3 length equals 15 residues. Germline-derived CDR1 and CDR2 are SGHRS and YFSETQ. The V and J ends lost 4 bases and 8 bases respectively, with 21 bases between them. The CDR3 is CASSMTEGLSRGYTF. The CDR3 DNA reads as TGCGCCAGCAGCATGACAGAAGGCCTCTCGCGAGGCTACACCTTC.

This clonotype came up a few times. This chain links TRBV3-1 with TRBJ1-2; D is uncertain. The CDR3 contains 16 residues. V shed 1 base and J shed 1 base, with 13 bases lying between them. Germline CDR1 reads LGHDT; CDR2 reads YNNKEL (reference sequence). CDR3 bases: TGTGCCAGCAGCCAAGTCCTTGGACGGTTTAACTATGGCTACACCTTC. Translating gives CASSQVLGRFNYGYTF.

This clonotype appeared a few times. The V call is TRBV7-9, the J call TRBJ2-3; the D is unclear. V lost 3 bases and J 2 bases, leaving 12 bases between the germline ends. There are 15 residues in the CDR3. Per the germline V gene, CDR1 is SEHNR and CDR2 is FQNEAQ (reference sequence). CDR3 nucleotide sequence: TGTGCCAGCAGCTTCCCCCTAGGAAACACAGATACGCAGTATTTT. Translated: CASSFPLGNTDTQYF.

This clonotype was seen repeatedly, ten times or more. This chain uses TRBV27 with TRBJ1-1; D gene uncertain. CDR1 and CDR2 from the germline V gene are MNHEY and SMNVEV (reference sequence). Trimming cost V 9 bases and J 5 bases, with 16 bases left between them. This CDR3 has 13 residues. CDR3 protein: CASRGPWLTEAFF. For the CDR3, the DNA is TGTGCCAGTAGAGGACCGTGGTTGACTGAAGCTTTCTTT.

V and J are TRBV7-2 and TRBJ1-2, with D possibly matching TRBD1 (5 bases). Germline V lookup: CDR1 SGHTA, CDR2 FQGNSA. This CDR3 is 11 amino acids long. V was clipped by 6 bases and J by 8 bases, with 10 bases between them. The CDR3 loop reads CASSQTEGYTF. CDR3 sequence (DNA): TGTGCCAGCAGTCAGACAGAGGGCTACACCTTC.

The table lists this clonotype with a few counts. The CDR3 reads CASSKDAKWSGYTF. The CDR3 nucleotides read TGTGCCAGCAGCAAAGATGCGAAATGGTCTGGCTACACCTTC. V is TRBV21-1 and J is TRBJ1-2. TRBV21-1 is a recognized pseudogene. This CDR3 contains 14 residues.

The rearrangement uses TRBV20-1 and TRBJ2-3; D possibly uses TRBD1 or TRBD2 (6 bases each). The germline V gene has CDR1 DFQATT and CDR2 SNEGSKA (reference sequence). CDR3 length: 13 residues. The germline V and J ends were trimmed by 1 base and 3 bases, with 8 bases remaining between them. CDR3 DNA sequence: TGCAGTGCTAGAGCGGGGGCTACAGATACGCAGTATTTT. Protein product: CSARAGATDTQYF.

The V call is TRBV14, the J call TRBJ2-7, with 10 bases that match TRBD2. V lost 1 base and J lost 4; bases outside the gene matches: 4. This CDR3 region has 15 residues. Germline V gene lookup returns CDR1 SGHDN and CDR2 FVKESK. CDR3 region: CASSQGLAGFYEQYF. In DNA form, the CDR3 reads TGTGCCAGCAGCCAAGGACTAGCGGGTTTTTACGAGCAGTACTTC.

V gene TRBV20-1 combines with J gene TRBJ1-2; D possibly corresponds to TRBD1 (5 bases). The CDR3 has 12 residues. Trimming removed 1 base from V and 13 bases from J, with 16 bases in between. Germline V CDR1 and CDR2: DFQATT, SNEGSKA (reference sequence). CDR3 in DNA: TGCAGTGCTAGAGGTCTTGCGACAGTAGCCACCTTC. Translation gives CSARGLATVATF.

This clonotype was seen more than once but under ten times. J is TRBJ1-2 and V is TRBV12-3 or TRBV12-4; 7 nucleotides match TRBD1. The V segment lost 6 bases and the J segment 6 bases; nucleotides outside the gene matches: 4. The CDR3 runs to 12 residues. In DNA form, the CDR3 reads TGTGCCAGCAGACAGGGGTCCCATGGCTACACCTTC. This gives the protein CASRQGSHGYTF.

The chain links TRBV4-1 to TRBJ1-5, with 7 bases fitting TRBD1. The CDR3 totals 15 residues. J gave up 0 bases and V 3 bases, and 2 bases lay outside the gene matches. The germline CDR1 and CDR2 sequences are MGHRA and YSYEKL. The CDR3 spells CASSQGQFSNQPQHF. The DNA for the CDR3 is TGCGCCAGCAGCCAGGGACAGTTTAGCAATCAGCCCCAGCATTTT.

This clonotype was seen a handful of times. V usage is TRBV29-1 and J usage is TRBJ1-1; TRBD1 aligns across 8 bases. Germline-derived CDR1 and CDR2 are SQVTM and ANQGSEA. CDR3 length equals 13 residues. Trimming removed 2 bases from V and 4 bases from J; junction bases left unmatched: 3. The CDR3 DNA is TGCAGCGTTGAATACGACAGGGGCACTGAAGCTTTCTTT. As protein: CSVEYDRGTEAFF. Using reference TRBV29-1 and TRBJ1-1 for the parts outside the CDR3, the full variable domain is SAVISQKPSRDICQRGTSLTIQCQVDSQVTMMFWYRQQPGQSLTLIATANQGSEATYESGFVIDKFPISRPNLTFSTLTVSNMSPEDSSIYLCSVEYDRGTEAFFGQGTRLTVV.

The gene calls are TRBV5-1 and TRBJ2-5, with TRBD2 matching 10 bases. The CDR3 has 15 residues. In germline, CDR1 is SGHRS, CDR2 YFSETQ. J gave up 1 base and V 3 bases, and 3 bases lay outside the gene matches. In nucleotides, the CDR3 is TGCGCCAGCAGCTCACTAGCGGGGTTCCAAGAGACCCAGTACTTC. It is translated as CASSSLAGFQETQYF.

This clonotype was counted between two and nine times. The CDR3 coding sequence is TGCAGTGCTAGAGATTACGGGGCCGGCGGCGAGCAGTACTTC. Translating it yields CSARDYGAGGEQYF. The rearrangement joins TRBV20-1 to TRBJ2-7; D is perhaps TRBD1 or TRBD2 (5 bases each). The germline V gene has CDR1 DFQATT and CDR2 SNEGSKA (reference sequence). CDR3 size: 14 residues. Between the trimmed V and J ends, which lost 0 bases and 6 bases, there was a span of 15 bases.